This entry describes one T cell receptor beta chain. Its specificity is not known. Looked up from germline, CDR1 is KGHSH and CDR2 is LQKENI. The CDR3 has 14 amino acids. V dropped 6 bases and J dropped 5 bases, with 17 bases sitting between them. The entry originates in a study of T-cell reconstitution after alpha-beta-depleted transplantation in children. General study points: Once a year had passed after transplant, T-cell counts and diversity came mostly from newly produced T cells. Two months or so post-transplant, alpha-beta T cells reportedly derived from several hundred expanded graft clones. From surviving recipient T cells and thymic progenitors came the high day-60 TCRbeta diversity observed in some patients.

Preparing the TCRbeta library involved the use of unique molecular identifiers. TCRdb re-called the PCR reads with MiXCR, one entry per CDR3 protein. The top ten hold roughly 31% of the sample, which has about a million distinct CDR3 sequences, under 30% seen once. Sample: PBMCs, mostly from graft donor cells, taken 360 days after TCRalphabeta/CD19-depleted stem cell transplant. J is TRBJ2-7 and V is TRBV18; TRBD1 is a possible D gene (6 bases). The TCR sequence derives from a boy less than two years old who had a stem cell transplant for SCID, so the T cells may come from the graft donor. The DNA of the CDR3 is TGTGCCAGCTCCCCTTACAGGGAGTCCCACGAGCAGTACTTC. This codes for CASSPYRESHEQYF.